This T cell receptor beta chain was sequenced during a study of technical replicates of blood from a handful of donors. Profiled with immunoSEQ multiplex PCR; TCRdb holds only in-frame clones, not every one. This table has over 50,000 clones, around 84% appearing once. Per germline, CDR1 MRHNA and CDR2 SNTAGT. Trimming cost V 6 bases and J 6 bases; bases outside gene matches: 9. The length of the CDR3 is 15 residues. The rearrangement links TRBV6-4 to TRBJ2-1; 9 nucleotides agree with TRBD1. The source of this sequence is a human donor in good health. Some clones in this sample may be carry-over from other donors' samples. The material sequenced was PBMCs. The CDR3 DNA reads as TGTGCCAGCAGCCTGGGACAGGGTGGTTCCAATGAGCAGTTCTTC. Amino acids: CASSLGQGGSNEQFF.